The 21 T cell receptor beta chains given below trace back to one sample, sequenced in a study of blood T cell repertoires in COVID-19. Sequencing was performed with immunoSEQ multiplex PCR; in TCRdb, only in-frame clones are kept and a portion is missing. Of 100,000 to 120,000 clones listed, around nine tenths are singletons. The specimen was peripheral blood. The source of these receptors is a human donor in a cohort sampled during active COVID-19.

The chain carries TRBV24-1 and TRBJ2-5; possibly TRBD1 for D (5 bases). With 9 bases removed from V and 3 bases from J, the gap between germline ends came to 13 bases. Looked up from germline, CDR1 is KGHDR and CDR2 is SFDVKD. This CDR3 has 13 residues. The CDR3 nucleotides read TGTGCCACCGAAAATGGACACAAAGAGACCCAGTACTTC. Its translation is CATENGHKETQYF.

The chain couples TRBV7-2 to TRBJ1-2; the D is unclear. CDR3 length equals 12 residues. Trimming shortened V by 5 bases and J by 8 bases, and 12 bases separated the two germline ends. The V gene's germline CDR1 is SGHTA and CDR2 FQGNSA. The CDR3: CASSPAKRGYTF. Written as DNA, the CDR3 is TGTGCCAGCAGCCCTGCTAAGCGGGGCTACACCTTC.

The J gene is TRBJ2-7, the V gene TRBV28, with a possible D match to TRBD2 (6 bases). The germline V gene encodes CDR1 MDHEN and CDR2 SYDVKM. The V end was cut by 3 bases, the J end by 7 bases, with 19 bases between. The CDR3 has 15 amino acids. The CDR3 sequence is CASSFLSGSSIEQYF. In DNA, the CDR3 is TGTGCCAGCAGTTTTCTTAGCGGATCCAGCATTGAGCAGTACTTC.

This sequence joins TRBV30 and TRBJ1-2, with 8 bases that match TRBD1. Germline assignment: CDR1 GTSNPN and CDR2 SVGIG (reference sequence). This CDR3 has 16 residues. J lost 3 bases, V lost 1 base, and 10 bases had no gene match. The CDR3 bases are TGTGCCTGGAGTGCGGGCGGAAACAGGGGGTACTATGGCTACACCTTC. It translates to CAWSAGGNRGYYGYTF.

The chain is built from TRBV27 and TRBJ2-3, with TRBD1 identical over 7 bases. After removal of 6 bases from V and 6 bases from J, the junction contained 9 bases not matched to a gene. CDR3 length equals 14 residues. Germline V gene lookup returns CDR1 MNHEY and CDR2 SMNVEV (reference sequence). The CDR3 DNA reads TGTGCCAGCAGGTCAGGGGGATTACGCGATACGCAGTATTTT. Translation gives CASRSGGLRDTQYF.

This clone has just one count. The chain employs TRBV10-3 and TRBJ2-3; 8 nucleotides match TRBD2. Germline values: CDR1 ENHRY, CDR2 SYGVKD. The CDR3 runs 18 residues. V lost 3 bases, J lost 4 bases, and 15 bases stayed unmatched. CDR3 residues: CAISDRGGTTPTSDTQYF. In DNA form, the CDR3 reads TGTGCCATCAGTGACCGGGGGGGGACCACACCCACGTCAGATACGCAGTATTTT.

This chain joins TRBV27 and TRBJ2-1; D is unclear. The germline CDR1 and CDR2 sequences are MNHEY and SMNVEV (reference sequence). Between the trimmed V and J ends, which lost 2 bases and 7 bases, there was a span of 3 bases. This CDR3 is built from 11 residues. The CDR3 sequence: CASSLANEQFF. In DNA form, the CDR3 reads TGTGCCAGCAGTTTAGCGAATGAGCAGTTCTTC.

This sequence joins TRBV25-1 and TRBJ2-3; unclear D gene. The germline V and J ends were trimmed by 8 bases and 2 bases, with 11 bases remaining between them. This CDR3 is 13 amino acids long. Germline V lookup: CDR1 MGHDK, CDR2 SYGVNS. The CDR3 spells CASGIQNTDTQYF. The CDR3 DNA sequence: TGTGCCAGCGGAATACAGAACACAGATACGCAGTATTTT.

CDR3 protein: CASSLDSARRSEQFF. CDR3 DNA sequence: TGCGCCAGCAGCTTGGACTCTGCTAGACGGTCTGAGCAGTTCTTC. This chain uses TRBV5-1 with TRBJ2-1, with D unclear. There are 15 residues in the CDR3. Germline CDR1 is SGHRS and CDR2 is YFSETQ. Trimming took 0 bases from V and 9 from J, leaving 16 bases between them.

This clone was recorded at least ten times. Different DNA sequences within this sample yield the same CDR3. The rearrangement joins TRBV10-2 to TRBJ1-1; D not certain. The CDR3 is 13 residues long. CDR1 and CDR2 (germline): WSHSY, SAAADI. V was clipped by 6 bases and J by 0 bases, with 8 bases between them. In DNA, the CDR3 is TGCGCCAGCAGCGGAGCCATGAACACTGAAGCTTTCTTT. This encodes CASSGAMNTEAFF.

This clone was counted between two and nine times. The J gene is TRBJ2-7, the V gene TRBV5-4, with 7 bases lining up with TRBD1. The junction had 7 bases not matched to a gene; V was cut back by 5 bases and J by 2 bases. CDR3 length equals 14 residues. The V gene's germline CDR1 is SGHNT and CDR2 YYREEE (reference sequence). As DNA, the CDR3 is TGTGCCAGCAGTTTACAGGGGAAAGCCTACGAGCAGTACTTC. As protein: CASSLQGKAYEQYF.

The CDR3 region has the DNA TGTGCCAGCAGCGCGGGACAGGGGGCTTTTAACACTGAAGCTTTCTTT. Protein product: CASSAGQGAFNTEAFF. This chain uses TRBV5-6 with TRBJ1-1; 12 bases fit TRBD1. CDR1 and CDR2 (germline): SGHDT, YYEEEE. The ends lost 4 bases at V and 2 bases at J; junction bases unmatched: 6. The CDR3 sequence is 16 residues long.

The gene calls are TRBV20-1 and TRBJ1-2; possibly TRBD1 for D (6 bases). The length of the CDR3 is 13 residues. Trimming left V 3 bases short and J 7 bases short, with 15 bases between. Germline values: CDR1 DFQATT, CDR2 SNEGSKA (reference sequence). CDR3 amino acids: CSASFAQGIGYTF. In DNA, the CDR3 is TGCAGTGCTAGTTTCGCACAGGGAATTGGCTACACCTTC.

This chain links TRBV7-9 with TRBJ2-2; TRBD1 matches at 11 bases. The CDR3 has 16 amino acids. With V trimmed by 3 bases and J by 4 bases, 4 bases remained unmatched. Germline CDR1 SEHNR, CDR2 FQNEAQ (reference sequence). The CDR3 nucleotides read TGTGCCAGCAGCTTGGCCGGGACAGGGGGCACCGGGGAGCTGTTTTTT. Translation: CASSLAGTGGTGELFF. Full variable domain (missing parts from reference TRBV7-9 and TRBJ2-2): DTGVSQNPRHKITKRGQNVTFRCDPISEHNRLYWYRQTLGQGPEFLTYFQNEAQLEKSRLLSDRFSAERPKGSFSTLEIQRTEQGDSAMYLCASSLAGTGGTGELFFGEGSRLTVL.

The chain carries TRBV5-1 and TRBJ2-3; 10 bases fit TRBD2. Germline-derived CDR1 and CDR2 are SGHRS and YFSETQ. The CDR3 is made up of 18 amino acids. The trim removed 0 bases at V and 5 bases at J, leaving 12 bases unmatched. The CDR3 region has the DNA TGCGCCAGCAGCTTGGTTGCTGGATTAGCGGGAGGTAAAGATACGCAGTATTTT. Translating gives CASSLVAGLAGGKDTQYF.

The CDR3 nucleotides are TGTGCCAGCAGTTATTCCGGGACAAGCTACTACAATGAGCAGTTCTTC. This codes for CASSYSGTSYYNEQFF. The V and J genes are TRBV6-2 or TRBV6-3 and TRBJ2-1, with D perhaps matching TRBD1 (6 bases). The CDR3 loop spans 16 amino acids. The V gene lost 3 bases and the J gene lost 3 bases, with 15 bases spanning the gap. From germline, CDR1 is MNHEY and CDR2 SVGEGT.

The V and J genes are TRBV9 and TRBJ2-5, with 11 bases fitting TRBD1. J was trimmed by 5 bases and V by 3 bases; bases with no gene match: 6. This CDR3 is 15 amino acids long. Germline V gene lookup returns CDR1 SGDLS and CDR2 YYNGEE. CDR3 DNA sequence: TGTGCCAGCAGCGCCCGGGACAGGGGGTTGGAGACCCAGTACTTC. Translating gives CASSARDRGLETQYF.

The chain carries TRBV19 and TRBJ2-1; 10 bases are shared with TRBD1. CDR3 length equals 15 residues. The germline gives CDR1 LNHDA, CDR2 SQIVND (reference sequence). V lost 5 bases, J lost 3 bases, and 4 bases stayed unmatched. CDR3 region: CASSGDRGGYNEQFF. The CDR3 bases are TGTGCCAGTAGTGGGGACAGGGGCGGCTACAATGAGCAGTTCTTC.

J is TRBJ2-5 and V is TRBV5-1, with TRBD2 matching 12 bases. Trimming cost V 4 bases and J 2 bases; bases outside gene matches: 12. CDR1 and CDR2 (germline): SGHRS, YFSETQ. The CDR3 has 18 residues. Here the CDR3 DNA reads TGCGCCAGCAGCCTGAGACTAGCGGGGGACTCGGGGCAAGAGACCCAGTACTTC. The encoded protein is CASSLRLAGDSGQETQYF.

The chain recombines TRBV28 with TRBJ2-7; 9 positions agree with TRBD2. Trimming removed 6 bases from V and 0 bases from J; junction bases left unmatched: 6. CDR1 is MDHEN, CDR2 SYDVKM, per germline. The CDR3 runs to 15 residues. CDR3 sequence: CASSSVAGVSYEQYF. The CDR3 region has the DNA TGTGCCAGCAGCTCAGTAGCGGGAGTCTCCTACGAGCAGTACTTC.

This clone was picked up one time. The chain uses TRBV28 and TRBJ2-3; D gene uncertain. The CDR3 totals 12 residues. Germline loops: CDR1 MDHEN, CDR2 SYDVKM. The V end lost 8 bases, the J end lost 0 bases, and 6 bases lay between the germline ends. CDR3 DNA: TGTGCCAGCCTTACTAGCACAGATACGCAGTATTTT. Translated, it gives CASLTSTDTQYF. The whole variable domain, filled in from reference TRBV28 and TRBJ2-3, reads DVKVTQSSRYLVKRTGEKVFLECVQDMDHENMFWYRQDPGLGLRLIYFSYDVKMKEKGDIPEGYSVSREKKERFSLILESASTNQTSMYLCASLTSTDTQYFGPGTRLTVL.